The clone carrying this T cell receptor beta chain was seen a handful of times. Trimming stripped 8 bases from V and 4 bases from J, with 17 bases between. The CDR3 runs 14 residues. Germline loops: CDR1 MNHEY, CDR2 SMNVEV (reference sequence). The data were obtained in a study of T cells in Graves' hyperthyroidism and ophthalmopathy. The CDR3 regions of TCR beta were amplified from RNA transcripts. A set of HTBI primers served as the primers for a first-round RT-PCR of the TCR CDR3. A single record per CDR3 protein comes from TCRdb applying MiXCR to the multiplex PCR reads. The sample shows about 250,000 distinct CDR3 sequences, about 20% of them seen only once.

The receptor was derived from a man aged 25 to 45 with Graves' ophthalmopathy. The sample was blood. V is TRBV27 and J is TRBJ1-2; maybe TRBD1 (5 bases). CDR3 DNA sequence: TGTGCCAGCGGGGAGGGGATCGTTCCCTATGGCTACACCTTC. Protein sequence: CASGEGIVPYGYTF.